The 14 T cell receptor beta chains below were found in one sample sequenced in a study of T cells in Graves' hyperthyroidism and ophthalmopathy (dated by TCRdb to between 2018 and 2021). Library creation used multiplex PCR. TCRdb records Illumina HiSeq 2000 as the sequencer. The TCR beta CDR3 regions were amplified from the RNA transcripts. The first round of RT-PCR for the TCR CDR3 was performed with the HTBI primer set and the Qiagen OneStep RT-PCR kit. TCRdb itself trimmed the public reads at Q25 with fastp, ran MiXCR and retained productive beta chains. Every distinct CDR3 protein forms one entry, paired with its most common genes and DNA. The sample yields a few hundred thousand distinct CDR3 sequences; about 12% were counted once. The ten largest clones take up 9.2% of the sample. The sequencing sample was made of blood. These receptors originate from a young woman with Graves' hyperthyroidism.

The table lists this clonotype with many counts. The chain links TRBV9 to TRBJ2-1, with D unclear. This CDR3 comprises 14 residues. Looked up from germline, CDR1 is SGDLS and CDR2 is YYNGEE. The V end was cut by 4 bases, the J end by 6 bases, with 14 bases between. The CDR3 sequence: CASSSEALVNEQFF. CDR3 DNA: TGTGCCAGCAGCTCCGAGGCCCTCGTCAATGAGCAGTTCTTC.

In this sample, this clonotype turned up many times. V and J are TRBV6-5 and TRBJ1-1; D remains ambiguous. This CDR3 is 15 amino acids long. Germline V gene data show CDR1 as MNHEY and CDR2 as SVGAGI. Trimming took 0 bases from V and 0 from J, leaving 8 bases between them. The CDR3: CASSYSAGVNTEAFF. CDR3 DNA: TGTGCCAGCAGTTACTCGGCGGGAGTGAACACTGAAGCTTTCTTT.

On this clonotype: Its ends do not fully match the called genes, so a read error is possible. The J gene is TRBJ2-3, the V gene TRBV5-4, with TRBD1 identical over 7 bases. Germline values: CDR1 SGHNT, CDR2 YYREEE (reference sequence). CDR3 length: 14 residues. The CDR3 here is CATSRTQGVDTQYF. In DNA form, the CDR3 reads TGTGCCACCAGCAGGACTCAGGGGGTAGATACGCAGTATTTT.

The sample holds a few counts of this clonotype. V usage is TRBV3-1 and J usage is TRBJ2-2; 7 nucleotides line up with TRBD2. CDR1 is LGHDT, CDR2 YNNKEL, per germline (reference sequence). This CDR3 region has 17 residues. Here the CDR3 DNA reads TGTCCTAGCAGCCGCCAAAGCGGGGAGCTGAACACCGGGGAGCTGTTTTTT. Translation gives CPSSRQSGELNTGELFF.

The chain links TRBV2 to TRBJ2-7, with D perhaps TRBD1 or TRBD2 (5 bases each). Trimming took off 10 bases at V and 6 bases at J, with 25 bases between the two ends. CDR3 length: 15 amino acids. The germline V gene has CDR1 SNHLY and CDR2 FYNNEI. This CDR3 is CAISEAPGPGAEQYF. DNA of the CDR3: TGTGCCATCAGCGAGGCTCCGGGGCCTGGGGCCGAGCAGTACTTC.

Many counts were recorded for this clonotype. The rearrangement joins TRBV6-1 to TRBJ2-7; D assignment may be TRBD1 or TRBD2 (5 bases each). Per germline, CDR1 MNHNS and CDR2 SASEGT. The V and J ends lost 5 bases and 3 bases respectively, with 23 bases between them. CDR3 length equals 17 residues. Written as DNA, the CDR3 is TGTGCCAGCAGTTCCCCGTCGATAGGGACCGGACGCTACGAGCAGTACTTC. Protein product: CASSSPSIGTGRYEQYF.

At least ten counts were recorded for this clonotype. The V gene is TRBV20-1, the J gene TRBJ2-5, with 8 bases matching TRBD1. This CDR3 region has 13 residues. Germline CDR1 and CDR2: DFQATT and SNEGSKA (reference sequence). V gave up 5 bases and J gave up 3 bases; unmatched junction bases: 5. The CDR3 nucleotides read TGCAGTGCTCCTAGACAGGGGAAAGAGACCCAGTACTTC. Its translation: CSAPRQGKETQYF.

This clonotype was observed a few times. The genes are TRBV10-3 and TRBJ1-3; D is ambiguous. The ends were cut back, 0 bases at V and 0 bases at J, with 6 bases in the middle. CDR3 length: 15 amino acids. Germline CDR1 reads ENHRY; CDR2 reads SYGVKD. The CDR3 spells CAISESTSSGNTIYF. The CDR3 bases are TGTGCCATCAGTGAGTCGACGAGCTCTGGAAACACCATATATTTT.

This clonotype showed up many times. This chain links TRBV30 with TRBJ2-2; tentatively, D is TRBD2 (5 bases). V was pared by 3 bases and J by 6 bases, with 11 bases between. CDR3 length: 13 residues. CDR1 and CDR2 (germline): GTSNPN, SVGIG (reference sequence). CDR3 coding DNA: TGTGCCTGGAGCTCACTAGTGGCCGGGGAGCTGTTTTTT. Amino acids: CAWSSLVAGELFF.

This clonotype was detected only a few times. This may be a read error: a much more frequent sequence differs by one nucleotide. The V and J genes are TRBV3-1 and TRBJ1-2; D may be TRBD1 (6 bases). This CDR3 is built from 13 residues. Trimming stripped 5 bases from V and 4 bases from J, with 11 bases between. The germline V gene encodes CDR1 LGHDT and CDR2 YNNKEL (reference sequence). CDR3 sequence reads: CASSSRGPYGYTF. CDR3 nucleotides: TGTGCCAGCAGCTCCCGGGGGCCCTATGGCTACACCTTC.

Many counts were recorded for this clonotype. The J gene is TRBJ2-1, the V gene TRBV7-9; D may be TRBD2 (5 bases). The germline V gene has CDR1 SEHNR and CDR2 FQNEAQ (reference sequence). CDR3 length equals 16 residues. Trimming left V 4 bases short and J 9 bases short, with 22 bases between. The CDR3 loop reads CASSSRGRASSVEQFF. DNA of the CDR3: TGTGCCAGCAGCTCACGGGGTCGGGCTAGCAGTGTTGAGCAGTTCTTC.

For this clonotype: A much larger clone lies one base from this, so it may be a read error. The V gene is TRBV7-2, the J gene TRBJ2-1, with a tentative D call TRBD2 (6 bases). Per the germline V gene, CDR1 is SGHTA and CDR2 is FQGNSA. CDR3 length equals 15 residues. V shed 2 bases and J shed 7 bases, with 15 bases lying between them. The chain's CDR3 is CASSLKGGGGNEQFF. For the CDR3, the DNA is TGTGCCAGCAGCTTAAAGGGCGGTGGGGGGAATGAGCAGTTCTTC.

Only a few counts were recorded for this clonotype. The V and J genes are TRBV12-3 or TRBV12-4 and TRBJ1-2; no reliable D call. CDR3 length equals 13 residues. Trimming cost V 1 base and J 8 bases, with 11 bases left between them. CDR3 amino acids: CASSLGTSRGYTF. The CDR3 coding sequence is TGTGCCAGCAGTTTAGGCACCTCTAGAGGCTACACCTTC.

This clonotype was seen at least ten times. The rearrangement uses TRBV27 and TRBJ2-1; D may be TRBD2 (6 bases). The CDR3 extends over 16 amino acids. CDR1 is MNHEY, CDR2 SMNVEV, per germline (reference sequence). Trimming removed 2 bases from V and 6 bases from J, with 17 bases in between. This CDR3 is CASSLVGLRSSNEQFF. In nucleotides, the CDR3 is TGTGCCAGCAGTTTAGTGGGACTCCGATCTTCCAATGAGCAGTTCTTC.